Listed here are 20 T cell receptor beta chains from one sample, sequenced in a study of T cells in Graves' hyperthyroidism and ophthalmopathy (dated by TCRdb to 2018 to 2020). The library came from multiplex PCR. Instrument on record: Illumina HiSeq 2000. TCR beta CDR3 regions were amplified from RNA transcripts. The TCR CDR3 was subjected to a first round of RT-PCR using the HTBI primer set and the Qiagen OneStep RT-PCR kit. Using fastp at Q25 and MiXCR, TCRdb reprocessed the public reads and kept productive beta chains. Duplicate CDR3 protein sequences are folded into a single record with the most common DNA and genes. The sample table contains more than 350,000 distinct CDR3 sequences; only one count was recorded for 15% of them. In total, the top ten clones hold around 20% of the sample. What was sequenced was blood. These receptors all stem from a woman aged 55-75 years with Graves' ophthalmopathy.

The rearrangement joins TRBV2 to TRBJ2-7; TRBD2 aligns across 9 bases. This CDR3 has 15 residues. The J segment lost 0 bases and the V segment lost 1 base, leaving 1 base of the junction unmatched. CDR1 and CDR2 (germline): SNHLY, FYNNEI. The CDR3 spells CASSEDSGSSYEQYF. The CDR3 DNA reads as TGTGCCAGCAGTGAAGATAGCGGGAGCTCCTACGAGCAGTACTTC.

This clonotype was observed at least ten times. The rearrangement uses TRBV11-2 and TRBJ1-1; maybe TRBD1 (5 bases). From germline, CDR1 is SGHAT and CDR2 FQNNGV. The V end lost 6 bases, the J end lost 1 base, and 15 bases lay between the germline ends. The CDR3 spans 15 residues. The CDR3 here is CASRHPGRQNTEAFF. Here the CDR3 DNA reads TGTGCCAGCAGGCATCCGGGACGTCAGAACACTGAAGCTTTCTTT.

This clonotype was counted at least ten times. The CDR3 is CSARVLAGPEQYF. DNA of the CDR3: TGCAGTGCTAGGGTTCTAGCGGGACCCGAGCAGTACTTC. The chain joins TRBV20-1 to TRBJ2-7; 9 bases map to TRBD2. This CDR3 has 13 amino acids. V lost 3 bases to trimming and J lost 6 bases; unmatched junction nucleotides: 6. Germline-derived CDR1 and CDR2 are DFQATT and SNEGSKA (reference sequence).

This clonotype was counted at least ten times. The V and J genes are TRBV20-1 and TRBJ2-4; D not certain. The germline V gene has CDR1 DFQATT and CDR2 SNEGSKA (reference sequence). V was clipped by 0 bases and J by 6 bases, with 15 bases between them. The CDR3 consists of 15 residues. CDR3 DNA sequence: TGCAGTGCTAGAGATTGGGCAGGTCTGAGAAACATTCAGTACTTC. Protein sequence: CSARDWAGLRNIQYF.

This clonotype was counted many times. The V gene is TRBV19, the J gene TRBJ2-1, with 7 bases matching TRBD1. The CDR3 length is 15 residues. CDR1 is LNHDA, CDR2 SQIVND, per germline (reference sequence). Losses at the gene ends were 3 bases for V and 2 bases for J; bases not matched to a gene: 4. The CDR3 bases are TGTGCCAGTAGTATTGGGCAGGGGGCCTACAATGAGCAGTTCTTC. Protein sequence: CASSIGQGAYNEQFF.

With regard to this clonotype: A read error may be the cause here, since a much bigger clone is one base away. V is TRBV5-1 and J is TRBJ2-2, with D tentatively TRBD2 (6 bases). This CDR3 comprises 14 residues. The V gene's germline CDR1 is SGHRS and CDR2 YFSETQ. CDR3: CASSRLGDTGGLFF. DNA for the CDR3: TGCGCCAGCTCCCGACTAGGAGACACCGGGGGGCTGTTTTTT.

This clonotype was seen repeatedly, ten times or more. The V call is TRBV12-3 or TRBV12-4, the J call TRBJ2-3, with D perhaps TRBD2 (5 bases). The CDR3 sequence is 13 residues long. The V end lost 9 bases, the J end lost 1 base, and 11 bases lay between the germline ends. CDR3 loop: CASKTGGTDTQYF. The CDR3 DNA is TGTGCCAGTAAGACCGGGGGCACAGATACGCAGTATTTT.

This clonotype was observed at least ten times. The chain employs TRBV24-1 and TRBJ2-2; 11 bases fit TRBD2. Unmatched junction bases numbered 2, after V lost 0 bases and J lost 3 bases. Germline CDR1 KGHDR, CDR2 SFDVKD. The length of the CDR3 is 17 residues. CDR3 DNA: TGTGCCACCAGTGATTTGCAACTAGCGGGGGACACCGGGGAGCTGTTTTTT. Translated, it gives CATSDLQLAGDTGELFF.

As to this clonotype: This likely comes from a read error, as the CDR3 has no conserved phenylalanine or tryptophan at its end. The chain links TRBV6-2 or TRBV6-3 to TRBJ1-2, with 8 bases identical to TRBD1. The CDR3 consists of 14 residues. The trim removed 6 bases at V and 3 bases at J, leaving 6 bases unmatched. Germline values: CDR1 MNHEY, CDR2 SVGEGT. The CDR3 DNA sequence: TGTGCCAGCAGCACCAGGGGGCGCGACTATGGCTACACCGTC. Its translation is CASSTRGRDYGYTV.

This clonotype has at least ten counts. The CDR3 reads CAEGASTDTQYF. In nucleotides, the CDR3 is TGTGCGGAGGGGGCTAGCACAGATACGCAGTATTTT. The chain recombines TRBV30 with TRBJ2-3; a possible D gene is TRBD1 (7 bases). The CDR3 extends over 12 amino acids. Germline V CDR1 and CDR2: GTSNPN, SVGIG (reference sequence). The variable domain in full, completed from reference TRBV30 and TRBJ2-3, reads SQTIHQWPATLVQPVGSPLSLECTVEGTSNPNLYWYRQAAGRGLQLLFYSVGIGQISSEVPQNLSASRPQDRQFILSSKKLLLSDSGFYLCAEGASTDTQYFGPGTRLTVL.

This clonotype was seen at least ten times. The J gene is TRBJ2-5, the V gene TRBV2, with TRBD2 matching over 11 bases. The CDR3 is made up of 13 amino acids. The V gene's germline CDR1 is SNHLY and CDR2 FYNNEI. V dropped 9 bases and J dropped 1; count of bases not matched to a gene: 1. The CDR3 spells CARGTSGQETQYF. CDR3 bases: TGTGCCAGGGGGACTAGCGGCCAAGAGACCCAGTACTTC.

The chain has TRBV7-2 and TRBJ2-2; D perhaps matches TRBD1 (6 bases). Germline V gives CDR1 SGHTA, CDR2 FQGNSA. The CDR3 extends over 14 amino acids. Trimming removed 2 bases at V and 6 bases at J, with 10 bases between. The CDR3 sequence: CASSLIGGPGELFF. CDR3 DNA: TGTGCCAGCAGCTTAATAGGGGGACCCGGGGAGCTGTTTTTT.

In its sample, this clonotype was seen a few times. The chain couples TRBV19 to TRBJ2-3; 7 positions agree with TRBD1. CDR3 size: 17 residues. The germline V gene encodes CDR1 LNHDA and CDR2 SQIVND (reference sequence). Trimming took 2 bases from V and 0 from J; bases not matched to a gene: 8. CDR3 amino acids: CASSILAQGPSTDTQYF. The CDR3 DNA sequence: TGTGCCAGTAGTATACTCGCACAGGGGCCGAGCACAGATACGCAGTATTTT.

This clonotype showed up many times. This chain uses TRBV7-2 with TRBJ1-1; 8 bases match TRBD1. Germline V gene data show CDR1 as SGHTA and CDR2 as FQGNSA. J gave up 5 bases and V 2 bases, and 4 bases lay outside the gene matches. The CDR3 has 14 amino acids. The CDR3 nucleotides are TGTGCCAGCAGCTTACGACACAGGGGGACTGAAGCTTTCTTT. This encodes CASSLRHRGTEAFF.

This clonotype was counted at least ten times. The chain uses TRBV5-1 and TRBJ2-5; TRBD2 matches 7 bases. The CDR3 contains 14 residues. The V segment lost 7 bases and the J segment 6 bases; nucleotides outside the gene matches: 12. Germline V gives CDR1 SGHRS, CDR2 YFSETQ. DNA for the CDR3: TGCGCCAGCCAAAGGGCTAGCGGCCAGAAGACCCAGTACTTC. This encodes CASQRASGQKTQYF.

The V and J genes are TRBV6-2 or TRBV6-3 and TRBJ2-7, with D unresolved. Trimming took 2 bases from V and 0 from J, leaving 2 bases between them. The CDR3 is 12 amino acids. Germline CDR1 is MNHEY and CDR2 is SVGEGT. The CDR3 is CASSYPSYEQYF. The DNA for the CDR3 is TGTGCCAGCAGTTACCCCTCCTACGAGCAGTACTTC.

V and J are TRBV20-1 and TRBJ2-2; D ambiguous. Trimming removed 0 bases at V and 3 bases at J, with 14 bases between. The CDR3 runs to 16 residues. The germline gives CDR1 DFQATT, CDR2 SNEGSKA (reference sequence). The CDR3: CSARDSGSPDTGELFF. The CDR3, as DNA: TGCAGTGCTAGAGATAGTGGCAGCCCAGACACCGGGGAGCTGTTTTTT.

This clonotype was observed many times. CDR3 in DNA: TGTGCCAGCAGTTTGGACAGGGGGTTCTACGAGCAGTACTTC. Translation: CASSLDRGFYEQYF. The chain recombines TRBV6-1 with TRBJ2-7; 10 nucleotides align to TRBD1. This CDR3 contains 14 residues. Germline CDR1 is MNHNS and CDR2 is SASEGT. Unmatched junction bases numbered 4, after V lost 5 bases and J lost 3 bases.

This clonotype was observed a few times. This chain joins TRBV19 and TRBJ2-3; D unresolved. Germline CDR1 reads LNHDA; CDR2 reads SQIVND (reference sequence). This CDR3 comprises 16 residues. The germline V and J ends were trimmed by 3 bases and 3 bases, with 16 bases remaining between them. The CDR3 protein is CASSMNRPLGTDTQYF. The CDR3 DNA is TGTGCCAGTAGTATGAACAGACCCCTGGGGACAGATACGCAGTATTTT.

In regard to this clonotype: This sequence may be a read error, since a much larger clone differs from it by one base. The chain uses TRBV28 and TRBJ2-1, with a weak D call TRBD1 (5 bases). Per the germline V gene, CDR1 is MDHEN and CDR2 is SYDVKM. The CDR3 runs to 15 residues. CDR3 sequence: CASSFLVGPSNERFF. The CDR3 DNA is TGTGCCAGCAGTTTCCTCGTGGGGCCAAGCAATGAGCGGTTCTTC.